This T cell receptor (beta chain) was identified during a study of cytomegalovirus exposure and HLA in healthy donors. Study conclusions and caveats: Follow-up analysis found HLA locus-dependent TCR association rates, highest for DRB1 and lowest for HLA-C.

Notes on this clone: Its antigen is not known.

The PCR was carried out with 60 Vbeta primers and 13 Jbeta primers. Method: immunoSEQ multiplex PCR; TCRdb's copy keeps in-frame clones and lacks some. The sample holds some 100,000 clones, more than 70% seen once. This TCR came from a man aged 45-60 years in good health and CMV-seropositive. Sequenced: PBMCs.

The chain's CDR3 is CASSPSRDRGRNTEAFF. The CDR3 DNA reads as TGTGCCAGCAGCCCGTCCCGGGACAGGGGCAGGAACACTGAAGCTTTCTTT. V and J are TRBV11-3 and TRBJ1-1; 10 bases are a match to TRBD1. After removal of 5 bases from V and 1 base from J, the junction contained 10 bases not matched to a gene. In germline, CDR1 is SGHNT, CDR2 YENEEA. The CDR3 consists of 17 residues.